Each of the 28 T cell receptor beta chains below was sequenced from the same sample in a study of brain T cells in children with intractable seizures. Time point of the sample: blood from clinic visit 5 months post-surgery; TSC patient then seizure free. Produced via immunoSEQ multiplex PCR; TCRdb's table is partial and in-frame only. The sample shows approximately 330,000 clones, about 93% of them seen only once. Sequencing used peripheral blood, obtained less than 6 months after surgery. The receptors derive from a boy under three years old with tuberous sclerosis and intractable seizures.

In nucleotides, the CDR3 is TGTGCCAGCAGCGTAGCCGACAGGGGAGGTTCACCCCTCCACTTT. It yields the protein CASSVADRGGSPLHF. The chain carries TRBV9 and TRBJ1-6, with 8 bases aligning to TRBD1. CDR1 and CDR2 from the germline V gene are SGDLS and YYNGEE. V dropped 0 bases and J dropped 9; count of bases not matched to a gene: 5. The CDR3 extends over 15 amino acids.

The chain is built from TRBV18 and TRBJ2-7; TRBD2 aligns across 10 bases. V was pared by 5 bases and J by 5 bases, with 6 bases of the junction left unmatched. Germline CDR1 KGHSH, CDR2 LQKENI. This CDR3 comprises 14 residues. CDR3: CASSASGRGNEQYF. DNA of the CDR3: TGTGCCAGCTCAGCCAGCGGGAGGGGCAACGAGCAGTACTTC.

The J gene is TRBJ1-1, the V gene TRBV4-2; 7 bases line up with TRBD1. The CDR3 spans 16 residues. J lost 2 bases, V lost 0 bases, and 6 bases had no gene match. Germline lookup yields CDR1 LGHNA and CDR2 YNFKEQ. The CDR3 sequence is CASSQERGQINTEAFF. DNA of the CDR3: TGTGCCAGCAGCCAAGAAAGGGGACAGATAAACACTGAAGCTTTCTTT.

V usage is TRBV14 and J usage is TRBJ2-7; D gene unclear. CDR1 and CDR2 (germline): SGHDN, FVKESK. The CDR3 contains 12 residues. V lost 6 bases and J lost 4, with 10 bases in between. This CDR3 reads CASSRVVYEQYF. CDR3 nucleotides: TGTGCCAGCAGTCGGGTGGTATACGAGCAGTACTTC.

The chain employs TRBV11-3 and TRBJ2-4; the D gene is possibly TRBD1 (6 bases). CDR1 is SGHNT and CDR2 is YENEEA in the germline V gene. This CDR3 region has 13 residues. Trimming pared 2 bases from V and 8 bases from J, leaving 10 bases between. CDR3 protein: CASSLSRGYIQYF. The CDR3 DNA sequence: TGTGCCAGCAGCTTATCCAGGGGATACATTCAGTACTTC.

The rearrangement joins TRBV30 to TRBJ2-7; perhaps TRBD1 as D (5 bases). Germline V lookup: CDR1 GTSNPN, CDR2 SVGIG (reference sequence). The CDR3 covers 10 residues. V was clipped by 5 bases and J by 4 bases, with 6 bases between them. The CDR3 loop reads CAWGQYEQYF. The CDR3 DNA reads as TGTGCCTGGGGACAATACGAGCAGTACTTC. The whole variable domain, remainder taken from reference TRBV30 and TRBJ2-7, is SQTIHQWPATLVQPVGSPLSLECTVEGTSNPNLYWYRQAAGRGLQLLFYSVGIGQISSEVPQNLSASRPQDRQFILSSKKLLLSDSGFYLCAWGQYEQYFGPGTRLTVT.

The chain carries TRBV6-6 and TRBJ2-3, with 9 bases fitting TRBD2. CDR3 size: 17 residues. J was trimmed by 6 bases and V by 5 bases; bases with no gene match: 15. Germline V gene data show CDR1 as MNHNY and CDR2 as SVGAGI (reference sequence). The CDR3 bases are TGTGCCAGCAGTCAATCTACCGGGACTAGCAGGGAGGATACGCAGTATTTT. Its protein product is CASSQSTGTSREDTQYF.

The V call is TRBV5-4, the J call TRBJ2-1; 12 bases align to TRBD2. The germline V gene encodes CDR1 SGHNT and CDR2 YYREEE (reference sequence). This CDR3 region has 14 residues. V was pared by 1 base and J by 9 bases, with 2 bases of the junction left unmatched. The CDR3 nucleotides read TGTGCCAGCAGCTTGAAACTAGCGGGAGGTGAGCAGTTCTTC. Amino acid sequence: CASSLKLAGGEQFF.

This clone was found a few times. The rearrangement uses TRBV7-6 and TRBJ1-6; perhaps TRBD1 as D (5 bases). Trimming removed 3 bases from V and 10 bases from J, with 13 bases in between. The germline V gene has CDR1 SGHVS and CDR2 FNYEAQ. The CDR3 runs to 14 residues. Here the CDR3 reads CASSFRGTSSPLHF. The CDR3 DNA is TGTGCCAGCAGCTTCCGCGGGACTTCATCACCCCTCCACTTT.

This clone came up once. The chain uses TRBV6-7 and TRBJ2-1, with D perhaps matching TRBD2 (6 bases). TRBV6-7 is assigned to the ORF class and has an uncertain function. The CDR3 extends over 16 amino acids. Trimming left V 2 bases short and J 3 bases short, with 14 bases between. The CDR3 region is CASSYEGLRLYNEQFF. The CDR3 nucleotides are TGTGCCAGCAGTTACGAAGGACTAAGACTCTACAATGAGCAGTTCTTC.

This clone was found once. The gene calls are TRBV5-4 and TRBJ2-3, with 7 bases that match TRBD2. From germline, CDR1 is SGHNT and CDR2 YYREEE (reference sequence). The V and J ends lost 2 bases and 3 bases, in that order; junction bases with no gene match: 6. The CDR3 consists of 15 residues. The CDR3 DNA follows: TGTGCCAGCAGCTTCGGGGGGTTCGGGACAGATACGCAGTATTTT. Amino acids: CASSFGGFGTDTQYF.

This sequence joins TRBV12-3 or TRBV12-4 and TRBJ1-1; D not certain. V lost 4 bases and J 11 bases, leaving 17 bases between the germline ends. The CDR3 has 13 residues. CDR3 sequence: CASSSLVGGNAFF. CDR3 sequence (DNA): TGTGCCAGCAGTTCCCTGGTGGGAGGGAACGCTTTCTTT.

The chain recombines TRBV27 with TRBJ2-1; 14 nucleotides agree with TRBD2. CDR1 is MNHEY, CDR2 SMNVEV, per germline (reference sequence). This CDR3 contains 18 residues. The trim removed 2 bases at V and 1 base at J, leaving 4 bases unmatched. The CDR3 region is CASSLDGTSGGSYNEQFF. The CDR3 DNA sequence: TGTGCCAGCAGTTTAGATGGGACTAGCGGGGGTTCCTACAATGAGCAGTTCTTC.

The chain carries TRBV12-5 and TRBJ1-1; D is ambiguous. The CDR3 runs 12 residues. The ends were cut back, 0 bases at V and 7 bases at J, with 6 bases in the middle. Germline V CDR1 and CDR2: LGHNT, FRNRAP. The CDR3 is CASGLVLSEAFF. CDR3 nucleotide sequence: TGTGCTAGTGGTTTGGTACTTAGTGAAGCTTTCTTT.

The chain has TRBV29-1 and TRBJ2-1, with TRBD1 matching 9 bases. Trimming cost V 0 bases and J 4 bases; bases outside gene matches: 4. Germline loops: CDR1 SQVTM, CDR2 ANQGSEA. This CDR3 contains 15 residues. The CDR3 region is CSVEEPGQGYNEQFF. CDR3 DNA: TGCAGCGTTGAAGAACCGGGACAGGGATACAATGAGCAGTTCTTC.

CDR3 amino acids: CASSSSGTDSYEQYF. As DNA, the CDR3 is TGTGCCAGCAGTTCTAGCGGAACCGACTCCTACGAGCAGTACTTC. The J gene is TRBJ2-7, the V gene TRBV28; 7 bases fit TRBD2. The junction had 6 bases not matched to a gene; V was cut back by 4 bases and J by 0 bases. The CDR3 is made up of 15 amino acids. Per the germline V gene, CDR1 is MDHEN and CDR2 is SYDVKM.

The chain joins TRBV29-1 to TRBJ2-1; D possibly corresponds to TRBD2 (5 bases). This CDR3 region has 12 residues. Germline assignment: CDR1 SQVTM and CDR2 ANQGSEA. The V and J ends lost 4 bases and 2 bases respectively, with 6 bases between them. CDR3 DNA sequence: TGCAGCGTTGCCGGGGCCTACAATGAGCAGTTCTTC. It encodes CSVAGAYNEQFF.

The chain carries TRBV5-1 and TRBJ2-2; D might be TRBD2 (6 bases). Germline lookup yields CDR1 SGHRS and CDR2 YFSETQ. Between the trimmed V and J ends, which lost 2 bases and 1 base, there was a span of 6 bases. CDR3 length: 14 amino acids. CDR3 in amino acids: CASSFSGNTGELFF. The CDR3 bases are TGCGCCAGCAGCTTTAGCGGGAACACCGGGGAGCTGTTTTTT. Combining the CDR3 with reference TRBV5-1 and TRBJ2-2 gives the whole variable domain KAGVTQTPRYLIKTRGQQVTLSCSPISGHRSVSWYQQTPGQGLQFLFEYFSETQRNKGNFPGRFSGRQFSNSRSEMNVSTLELGDSALYLCASSFSGNTGELFFGEGSRLTVL.

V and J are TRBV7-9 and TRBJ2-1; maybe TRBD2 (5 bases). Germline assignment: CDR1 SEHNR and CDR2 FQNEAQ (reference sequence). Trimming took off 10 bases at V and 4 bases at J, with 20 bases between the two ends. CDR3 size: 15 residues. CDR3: CATTITRALYNEQFF. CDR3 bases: TGTGCCACTACCATCACTAGAGCTTTATACAATGAGCAGTTCTTC. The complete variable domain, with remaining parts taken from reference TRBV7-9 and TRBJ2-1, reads DTGVSQNPRHKITKRGQNVTFRCDPISEHNRLYWYRQTLGQGPEFLTYFQNEAQLEKSRLLSDRFSAERPKGSFSTLEIQRTEQGDSAMYLCATTITRALYNEQFFGPGTRLTVL.

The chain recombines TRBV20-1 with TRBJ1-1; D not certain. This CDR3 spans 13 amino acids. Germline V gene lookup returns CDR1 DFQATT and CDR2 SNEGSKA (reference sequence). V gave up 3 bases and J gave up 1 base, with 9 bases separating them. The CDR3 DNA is TGCAGTGCTAGTCATGCAGGGAACACTGAAGCTTTCTTT. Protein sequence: CSASHAGNTEAFF.

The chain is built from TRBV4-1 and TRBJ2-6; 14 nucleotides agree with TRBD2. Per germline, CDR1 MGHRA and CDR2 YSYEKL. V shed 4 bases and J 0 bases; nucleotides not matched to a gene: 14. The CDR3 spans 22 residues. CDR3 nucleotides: TGCGCCAGCAGCCCCAAAAACGTCGGACTAGCGGGAGGACTCTCTGGGGCCAACGTCCTGACTTTC. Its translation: CASSPKNVGLAGGLSGANVLTF.

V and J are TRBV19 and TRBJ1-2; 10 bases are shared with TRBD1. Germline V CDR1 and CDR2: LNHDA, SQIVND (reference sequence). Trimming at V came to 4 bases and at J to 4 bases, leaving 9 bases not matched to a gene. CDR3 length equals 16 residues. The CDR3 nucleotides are TGTGCCAGTAGTAAGATCGGGACAGGGGATTTCTATGGCTACACCTTC. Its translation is CASSKIGTGDFYGYTF.

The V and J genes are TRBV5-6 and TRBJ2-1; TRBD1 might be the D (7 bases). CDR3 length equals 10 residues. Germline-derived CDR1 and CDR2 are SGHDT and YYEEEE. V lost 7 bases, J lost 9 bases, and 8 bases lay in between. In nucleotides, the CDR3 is TGTGCCAGCCAGGGGGGTGAGCAGTTCTTC. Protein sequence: CASQGGEQFF.

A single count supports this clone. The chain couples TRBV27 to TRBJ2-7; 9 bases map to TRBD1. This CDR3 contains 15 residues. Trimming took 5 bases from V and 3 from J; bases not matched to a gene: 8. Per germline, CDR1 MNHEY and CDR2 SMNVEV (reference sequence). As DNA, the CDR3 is TGTGCCAGCAGTGGGACAGGGAATCTTTACTACGAGCAGTACTTC. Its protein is CASSGTGNLYYEQYF.

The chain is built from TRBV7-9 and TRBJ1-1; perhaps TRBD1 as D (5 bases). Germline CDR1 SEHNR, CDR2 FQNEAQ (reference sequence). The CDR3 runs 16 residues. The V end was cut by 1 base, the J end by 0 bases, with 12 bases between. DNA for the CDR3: TGTGCCAGCAGCTTAGACGGGGCTATACTGAACACTGAAGCTTTCTTT. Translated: CASSLDGAILNTEAFF. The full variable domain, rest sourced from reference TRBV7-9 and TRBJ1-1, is DTGVSQNPRHKITKRGQNVTFRCDPISEHNRLYWYRQTLGQGPEFLTYFQNEAQLEKSRLLSDRFSAERPKGSFSTLEIQRTEQGDSAMYLCASSLDGAILNTEAFFGQGTRLTVV.

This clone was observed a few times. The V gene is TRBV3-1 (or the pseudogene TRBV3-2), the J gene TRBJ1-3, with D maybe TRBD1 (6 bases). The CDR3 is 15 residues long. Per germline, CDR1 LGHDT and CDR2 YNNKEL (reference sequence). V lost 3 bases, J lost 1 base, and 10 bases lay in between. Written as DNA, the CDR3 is TGTGCCAGCAGCCAGATAGACAGGTCTGGAAACACCATATATTTT. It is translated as CASSQIDRSGNTIYF.

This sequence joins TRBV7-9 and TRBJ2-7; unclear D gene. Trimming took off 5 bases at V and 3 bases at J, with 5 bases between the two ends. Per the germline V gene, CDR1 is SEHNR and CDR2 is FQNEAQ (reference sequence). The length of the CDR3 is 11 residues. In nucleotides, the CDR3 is TGTGCCAGCAGCAACCACTACGAGCAGTACTTC. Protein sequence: CASSNHYEQYF.

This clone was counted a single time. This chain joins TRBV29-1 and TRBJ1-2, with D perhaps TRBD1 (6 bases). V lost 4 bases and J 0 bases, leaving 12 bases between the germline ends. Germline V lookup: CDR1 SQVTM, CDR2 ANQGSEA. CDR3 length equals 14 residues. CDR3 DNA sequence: TGCAGCGTTGCGACAGGCCCTACTAACTATGGCTACACCTTC. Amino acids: CSVATGPTNYGYTF.